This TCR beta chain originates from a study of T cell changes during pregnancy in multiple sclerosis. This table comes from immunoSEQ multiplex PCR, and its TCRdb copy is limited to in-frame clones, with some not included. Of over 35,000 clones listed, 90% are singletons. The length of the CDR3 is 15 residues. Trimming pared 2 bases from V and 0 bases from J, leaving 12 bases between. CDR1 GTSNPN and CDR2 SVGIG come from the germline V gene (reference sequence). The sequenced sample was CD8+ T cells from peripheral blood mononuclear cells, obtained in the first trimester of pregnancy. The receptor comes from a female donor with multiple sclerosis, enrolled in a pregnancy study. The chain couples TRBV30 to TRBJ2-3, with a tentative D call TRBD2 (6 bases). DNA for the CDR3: TGTGCCTGGAGTCGGGGAGGTTCTAGCACAGATACGCAGTATTTT. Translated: CAWSRGGSSTDTQYF.